This TCR beta chain emerged from a study of a mutant IDH1 vaccine in newly diagnosed glioma. Study in general: Patients' prior therapy spanned radiotherapy, temozolomide, or both; most underwent both.

The CDR3 contains 16 residues. V lost 2 bases, J lost 0 bases, and 15 bases lay in between. Per the germline V gene, CDR1 is GTSNPN and CDR2 is SVGIG (reference sequence). Repertoires were generated with immunoSEQ multiplex PCR, while TCRdb's copy carries only in-frame clones and drops some. This table holds roughly 62,000 clones, around 80% found once. About this clone itself: Its antigen remains unknown.

Regarding time point: week 5, during vaccination. In the vaccine, a single dose held 300 ug of the mutant IDH1 20-mer peptide, along with topical imiquimod. Each donor presented with a new WHO grade 3 or 4 astrocytoma that tested IDH1-mutant and showed ATRX loss. The rearrangement uses TRBV30 and TRBJ2-3, with unresolved D. The TCR comes from a woman between 45 and 60 years old with glioma. The sample was PBMCs, taken from a glioma patient whose treatment included an IDH1 peptide vaccine. The CDR3 is CAWSPPEKASTDTQYF. CDR3 sequence (DNA): TGTGCCTGGAGTCCACCGGAGAAGGCTAGCACAGATACGCAGTATTTT.